The entry that follows covers one TCR beta chain sequence. CDR3 length: 13 residues. Looked up from germline, CDR1 is SGHRS and CDR2 is YFSETQ. V was pared by 3 bases and J by 4 bases, with 10 bases between. This sample was included in a study of blood T cell repertoires in COVID-19. Per the original methods: From reference gene primer amplification, estimates of nucleated cell counts were derived. Method: immunoSEQ multiplex PCR; TCRdb's copy keeps in-frame clones and lacks some. Clone size and the V and J calls come from that table; the DNA yielded D and trimming. The sample yields about 280,000 clones, approximately 88% seen once. The participants were between roughly 18 and 89 years old and came from 24 US areas. Cohort allocation depended upon clinical history that participants reported. Two consecutive negative NP/OP PCR tests, clearance, or resolved symptoms defined Cohort 3 recovery.

This sequence originates from a woman under 40 who had recovered from COVID-19. The chain links TRBV5-1 to TRBJ1-1, with D tentatively TRBD1 (5 bases). The sequenced sample was PBMCs or T cells enriched from blood (not recorded which). Written as DNA, the CDR3 is TGCGCCAGCAGCTGGCAGGGTGGCACTGAAGCTTTCTTT. It yields the protein CASSWQGGTEAFF.